This T cell receptor beta chain came from a study of human T cells and chemical hapten exposure. Study-level background: Investigators sensitized about 2 cm by about 2 cm of upper inner arm skin with 2% DPC. Patch tests containing 0.01% DPC, applied to the upper back, were read at 6 days. Alopecia areata, totalis or universalis affected patients who were mostly female.

CDR3 size: 14 residues. The ends were cut back, 1 base at V and 1 base at J, with 7 bases in the middle. Germline assignment: CDR1 MGHRA and CDR2 YSYEKL. Regarding time point: pre-sensitization, week 0. The treatment is: therapeutic diphenylcyclopropenone sensitization with weekly scalp DPC. Donors, patients with alopecia ranging from 18 to 70 years old and judged suitable for DPC, provided samples. TCRdb reprocessed the RACE reads with MiXCR, giving one entry per CDR3 protein. Altogether some 98,000 distinct CDR3 sequences are present, roughly a tenth being singletons, with the ten largest covering about 3.1%.

The J gene is TRBJ2-5, the V gene TRBV4-1; TRBD2 might be the D (6 bases). The source was whole blood, collected in connection with sensitization to the hapten diphenylcyclopropenone (DPC). The TCR sequence derives from an older woman with alopecia areata. Some clones in this sample may be carry-over from other donors' samples. CDR3 sequence reads: CASSQVSGQETQYF. In nucleotides, the CDR3 is TGCGCCAGCAGCCAAGTTAGCGGCCAAGAGACCCAGTACTTC.